The following is a T cell receptor beta chain sequence with its context. Treatment: about 20 received Ad26.COV2.S at low or high dose, single or two shots; roughly five received placebo; per-sample allocation not given. Sampling was performed 63 days after the first vaccine or placebo injection. The source of the sample is a study of Ad26.COV2.S vaccination and SARS-CoV-2 variants. The assay was immunoSEQ multiplex PCR, and TCRdb's table has in-frame clones only and misses some. The profile covers 300,000 to 400,000 clones, with roughly 81% appearing a single time and roughly 3.3% taken by the ten largest. Specimen: peripheral blood, collected in a trial of Ad26.COV2.S vaccine versus placebo. The sequence was collected from a person between 18 and 65 years old who received the Ad26.COV2.S COVID-19 vaccine or a placebo.

The DNA of the CDR3 is TGTGCCAGCTCACAAGGGACACCCGTGGATGGTCAGCCCCAGCATTTT. This translates into CASSQGTPVDGQPQHF. The chain is built from TRBV18 and TRBJ1-5; D is possibly TRBD1 (6 bases). The germline V and J ends were trimmed by 4 bases and 6 bases, with 19 bases remaining between them. Germline values: CDR1 KGHSH, CDR2 LQKENI. The CDR3 contains 16 residues. Based on the CDR3 plus reference TRBV18 and TRBJ1-5, the full variable domain is NAGVMQNPRHLVRRRGQEARLRCSPMKGHSHVYWYRQLPEEGLKFMVYLQKENIIDESGMPKERFSAEFPKEGPSILRIQQVVRGDSAAYFCASSQGTPVDGQPQHFGDGTRLSIL.